A single T cell receptor beta chain is shown here with its context. J was trimmed by 0 bases and V by 2 bases; bases with no gene match: 5. Looked up from germline, CDR1 is LGHDT and CDR2 is YNNKEL (reference sequence). This CDR3 region has 18 residues. Measured with immunoSEQ multiplex PCR; TCRdb has only the in-frame clones, and not every one. The sample consists of under 200,000 clones, about four fifths of them appearing once. These data belong to a study of blood T cell repertoires in COVID-19. Background on the study: The cDNA or gDNA used as material had been derived from T cells, B-cell-depleted T cells, or PBMCs.

Adults between about 18 and 95 years of age took part from about 24 US areas. The study assigned cohorts using participant-reported clinical history. The TCR sequence derives from an older woman who had recovered from COVID-19. The rearrangement links TRBV3-1 (or the pseudogene TRBV3-2) to TRBJ2-6; 9 nucleotides agree with TRBD1. The specimen was PBMCs or T cells enriched from blood (not recorded which). The DNA of the CDR3 is TGTGCCAGCAGCCAAACGAGGACAGGGGACTCTGGGGCCAACGTCCTGACTTTC. Translation: CASSQTRTGDSGANVLTF.